The source of this TCR beta chain is a study of OX40 agonist ivuxolimab in advanced cancers. Study information: The patients got ivuxolimab, which is an agonistic anti-OX40 (CD134) antibody. Findings of the study overall: The study observed clonal expansion of CD4+ and CD8+ blood T cells by week 6 at 0.1 to 3.0 mg/kg. Expanded clones were, on average, more numerous among CD8+ T cells than CD4+.

Blood got drawn at baseline, again on cycle 4 day 1, and then on cycle 7 day 1. For this clone: Its target is not known.

Only in-frame clones appear in the TCRdb table, and some are missing; sequencing was by immunoSEQ multiplex PCR. The sample records 75,000 to 80,000 clones, roughly 84% being singletons. The receptor's source is an adult with an advanced solid tumor such as melanoma, head and neck, liver or kidney cancer. The sample here was CD4+ or CD8+ T cells sorted from blood, taken in a trial of the OX40 agonist ivuxolimab.

Here the CDR3 DNA reads TGTGCCAGCAAGGATCCGAACACCGGGGAGCTGTTTTTT. It encodes CASKDPNTGELFF. This chain connects TRBV28 to TRBJ2-2; D ambiguous. Germline assignment: CDR1 MDHEN and CDR2 SYDVKM. The CDR3 is 13 residues long. Trimming took off 7 bases at V and 0 bases at J, with 6 bases between the two ends.